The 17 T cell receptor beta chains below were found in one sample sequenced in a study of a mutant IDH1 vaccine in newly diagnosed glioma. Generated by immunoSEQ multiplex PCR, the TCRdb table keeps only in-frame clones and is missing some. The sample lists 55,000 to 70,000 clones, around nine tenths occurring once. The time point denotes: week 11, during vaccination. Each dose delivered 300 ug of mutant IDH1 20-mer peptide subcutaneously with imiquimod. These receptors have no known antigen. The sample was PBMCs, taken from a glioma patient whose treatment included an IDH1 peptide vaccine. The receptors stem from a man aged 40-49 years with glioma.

The CDR3 loop reads CASSLNRGLTGELFF. The CDR3 DNA sequence: TGTGCCAGCAGCTTAAACAGGGGGCTCACCGGGGAGCTGTTTTTT. The chain links TRBV5-7 to TRBJ2-2; 9 bases line up with TRBD1. TRBV5-7 is sorted into the ORF group, with uncertain function. The CDR3 covers 15 residues. V lost 2 bases to trimming and J lost 4 bases; unmatched junction nucleotides: 3.

CDR3 amino acids: CATTRGGADEKLFF. CDR3 bases: TGTGCCACCACACGGGGAGGGGCGGATGAAAAACTGTTTTTT. The V and J genes are TRBV10-3 and TRBJ1-4; perhaps TRBD1 as D (5 bases). Trimming shortened V by 10 bases and J by 6 bases, and 18 bases separated the two germline ends. Germline-derived CDR1 and CDR2 are ENHRY and SYGVKD. The CDR3 sequence is 14 residues long.

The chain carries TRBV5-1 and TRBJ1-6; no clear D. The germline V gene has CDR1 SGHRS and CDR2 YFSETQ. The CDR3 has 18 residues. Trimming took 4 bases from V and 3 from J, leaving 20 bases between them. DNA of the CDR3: TGCGCCAGCAGCCTGAAGGACCCGACCGTCGACTATAATTCACCCCTCCACTTT. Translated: CASSLKDPTVDYNSPLHF.

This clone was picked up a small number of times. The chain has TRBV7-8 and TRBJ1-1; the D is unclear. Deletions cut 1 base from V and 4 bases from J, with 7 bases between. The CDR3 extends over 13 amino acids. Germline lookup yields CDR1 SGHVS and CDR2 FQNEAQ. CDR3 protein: CASSLDVSTEAFF. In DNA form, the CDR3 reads TGTGCCAGCAGCTTAGATGTGTCCACTGAAGCTTTCTTT.

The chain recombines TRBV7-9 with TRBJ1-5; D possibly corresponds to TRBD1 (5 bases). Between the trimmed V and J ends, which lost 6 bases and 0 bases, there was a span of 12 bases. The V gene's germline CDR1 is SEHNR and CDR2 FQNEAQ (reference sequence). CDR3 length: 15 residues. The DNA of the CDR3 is TGTGCCAGCAGTTCGGGGGATTATAGCAATCAGCCCCAGCATTTT. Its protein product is CASSSGDYSNQPQHF.

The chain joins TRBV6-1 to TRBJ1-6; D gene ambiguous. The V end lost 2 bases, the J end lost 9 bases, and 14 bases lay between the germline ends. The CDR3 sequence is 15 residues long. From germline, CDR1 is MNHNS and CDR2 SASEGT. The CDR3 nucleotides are TGTGCCAGCAGTGAAACTCTGGGGTGGGGTTCACCCCTCCACTTT. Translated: CASSETLGWGSPLHF.

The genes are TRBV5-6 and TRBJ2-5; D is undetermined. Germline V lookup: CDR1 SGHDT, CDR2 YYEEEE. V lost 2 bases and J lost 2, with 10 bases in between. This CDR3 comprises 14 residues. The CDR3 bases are TGTGCCAGCAGCTTACCAGATTATCAAGAGACCCAGTACTTC. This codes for CASSLPDYQETQYF.

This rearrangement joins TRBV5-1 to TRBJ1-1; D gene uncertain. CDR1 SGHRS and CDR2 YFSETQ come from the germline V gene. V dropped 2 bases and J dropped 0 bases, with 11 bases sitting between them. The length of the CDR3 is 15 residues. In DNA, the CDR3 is TGCGCCAGCAGCTTAGAGAATCATATGAACACTGAAGCTTTCTTT. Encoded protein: CASSLENHMNTEAFF.

The CDR3 coding sequence is TGCGCCAGCAGCCAAGGGACAGGGAACACCGGGGAGCTGTTTTTT. Amino acid sequence: CASSQGTGNTGELFF. The genes are TRBV4-3 and TRBJ2-2, with 7 bases that match TRBD1. CDR1 LGHNA and CDR2 YSLEER come from the germline V gene. Trimming removed 1 base from V and 1 base from J; junction bases left unmatched: 0. This CDR3 has 15 amino acids.

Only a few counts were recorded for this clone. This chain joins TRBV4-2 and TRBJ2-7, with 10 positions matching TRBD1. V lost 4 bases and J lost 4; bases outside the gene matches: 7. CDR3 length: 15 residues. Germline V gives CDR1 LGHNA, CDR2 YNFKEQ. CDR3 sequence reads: CASSPRQGARYEQYF. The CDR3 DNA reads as TGTGCCAGCAGCCCTCGACAGGGGGCGCGGTACGAGCAGTACTTC.

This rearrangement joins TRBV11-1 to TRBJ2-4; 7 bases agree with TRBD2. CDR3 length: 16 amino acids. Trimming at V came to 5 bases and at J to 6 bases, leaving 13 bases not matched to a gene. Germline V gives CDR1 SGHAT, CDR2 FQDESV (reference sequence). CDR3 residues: CASSNRLAVGGNIQYF. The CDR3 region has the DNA TGTGCCAGCAGCAACCGACTAGCCGTGGGGGGAAACATTCAGTACTTC.

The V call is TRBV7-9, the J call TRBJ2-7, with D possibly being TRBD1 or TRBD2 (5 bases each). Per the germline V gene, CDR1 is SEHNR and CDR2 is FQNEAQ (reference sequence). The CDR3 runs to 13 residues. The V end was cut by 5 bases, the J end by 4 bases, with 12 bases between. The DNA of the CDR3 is TGTGCCAGCAGCCCCCTCAGGGAGTACGAGCAGTACTTC. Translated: CASSPLREYEQYF.

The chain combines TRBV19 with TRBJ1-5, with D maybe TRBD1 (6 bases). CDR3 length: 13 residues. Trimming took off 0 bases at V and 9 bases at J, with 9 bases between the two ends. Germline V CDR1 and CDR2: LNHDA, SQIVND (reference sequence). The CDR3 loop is CASSIETGRPQHF. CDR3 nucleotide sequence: TGTGCCAGTAGTATAGAGACAGGTAGGCCCCAGCATTTT. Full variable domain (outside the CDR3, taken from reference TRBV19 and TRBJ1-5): DGGITQSPKYLFRKEGQNVTLSCEQNLNHDAMYWYRQDPGQGLRLIYYSQIVNDFQKGDIAEGYSVSREKKESFPLTVTSAQKNPTAFYLCASSIETGRPQHFGDGTRLSIL.

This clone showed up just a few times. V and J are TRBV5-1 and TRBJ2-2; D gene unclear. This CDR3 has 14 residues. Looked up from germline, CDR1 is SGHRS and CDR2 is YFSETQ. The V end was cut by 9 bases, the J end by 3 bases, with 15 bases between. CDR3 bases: TGCGCCACCACCCCCCAAACCGACACCGGGGAGCTGTTTTTT. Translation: CATTPQTDTGELFF.

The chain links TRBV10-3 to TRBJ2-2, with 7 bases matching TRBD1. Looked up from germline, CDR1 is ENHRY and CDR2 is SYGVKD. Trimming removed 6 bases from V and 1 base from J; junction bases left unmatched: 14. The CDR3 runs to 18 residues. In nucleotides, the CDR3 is TGTGCCATCAGAACCACTGAAGGGACAGCCCAGAACACCGGGGAGCTGTTTTTT. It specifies CAIRTTEGTAQNTGELFF.

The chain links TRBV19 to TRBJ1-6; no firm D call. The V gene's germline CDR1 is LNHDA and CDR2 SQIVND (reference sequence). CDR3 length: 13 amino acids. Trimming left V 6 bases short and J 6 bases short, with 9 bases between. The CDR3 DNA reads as TGTGCCAGTAGAAACCGGGGTAATTCACCCCTCCACTTT. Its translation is CASRNRGNSPLHF.

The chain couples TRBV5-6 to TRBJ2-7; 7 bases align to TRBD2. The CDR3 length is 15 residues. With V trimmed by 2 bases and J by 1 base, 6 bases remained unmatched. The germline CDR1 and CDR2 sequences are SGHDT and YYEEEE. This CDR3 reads CASSFGTGGSYEQYF. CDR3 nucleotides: TGTGCCAGCAGCTTCGGGACGGGGGGTTCCTACGAGCAGTACTTC. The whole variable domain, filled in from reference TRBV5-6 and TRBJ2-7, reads DAGVTQSPTHLIKTRGQQVTLRCSPKSGHDTVSWYQQALGQGPQFIFQYYEEEERQRGNFPDRFSGHQFPNYSSELNVNALLLGDSALYLCASSFGTGGSYEQYFGPGTRLTVT.